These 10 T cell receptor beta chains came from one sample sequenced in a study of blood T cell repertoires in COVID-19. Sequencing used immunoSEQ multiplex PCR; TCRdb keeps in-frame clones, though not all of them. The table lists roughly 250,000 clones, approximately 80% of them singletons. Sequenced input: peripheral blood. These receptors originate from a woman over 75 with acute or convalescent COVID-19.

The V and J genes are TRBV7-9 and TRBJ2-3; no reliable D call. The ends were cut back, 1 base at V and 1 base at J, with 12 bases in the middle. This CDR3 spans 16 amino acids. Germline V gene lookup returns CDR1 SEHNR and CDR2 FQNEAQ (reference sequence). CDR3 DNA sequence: TGTGCCAGCAGCTTAGGGTTCGACACCCGCACAGATACGCAGTATTTT. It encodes CASSLGFDTRTDTQYF.

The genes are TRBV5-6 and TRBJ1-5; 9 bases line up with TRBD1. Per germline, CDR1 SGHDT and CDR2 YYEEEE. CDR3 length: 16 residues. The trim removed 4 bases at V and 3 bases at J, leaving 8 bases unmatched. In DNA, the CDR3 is TGTGCCAGCAGCGCAGGACAGGGGTACCCCAATCAGCCCCAGCATTTT. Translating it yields CASSAGQGYPNQPQHF.

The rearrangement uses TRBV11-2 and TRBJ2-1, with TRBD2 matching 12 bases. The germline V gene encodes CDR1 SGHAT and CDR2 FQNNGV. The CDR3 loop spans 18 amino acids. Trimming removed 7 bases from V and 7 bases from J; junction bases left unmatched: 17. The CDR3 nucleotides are TGTGCCAGCACCCCTATGAGGCTAGCGGGGGGGCTGAATAATGAGCAGTTCTTC. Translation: CASTPMRLAGGLNNEQFF.

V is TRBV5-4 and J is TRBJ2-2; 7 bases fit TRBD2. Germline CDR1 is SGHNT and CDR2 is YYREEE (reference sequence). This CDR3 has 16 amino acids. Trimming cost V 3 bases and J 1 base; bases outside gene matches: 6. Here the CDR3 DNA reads TGTGCCAGCAGCTACGCCGCGGGGGTGAACACCGGGGAGCTGTTTTTT. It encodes CASSYAAGVNTGELFF.

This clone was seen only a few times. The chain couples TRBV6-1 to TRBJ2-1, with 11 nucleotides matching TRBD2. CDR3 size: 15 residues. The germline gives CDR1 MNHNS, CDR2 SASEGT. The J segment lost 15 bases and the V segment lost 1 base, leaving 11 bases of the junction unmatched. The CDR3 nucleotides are TGTGCCAGCAGTGAAGGGCGGCTAGCGGGGGGTGGTCTGTTCTTC. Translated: CASSEGRLAGGGLFF.

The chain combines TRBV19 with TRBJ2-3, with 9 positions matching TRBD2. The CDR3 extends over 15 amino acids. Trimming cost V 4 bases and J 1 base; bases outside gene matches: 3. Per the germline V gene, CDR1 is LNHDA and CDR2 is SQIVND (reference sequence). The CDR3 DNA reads TGTGCCAGTAGTAGCGGGGGGGCCGGCACAGATACGCAGTATTTT. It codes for CASSSGGAGTDTQYF.

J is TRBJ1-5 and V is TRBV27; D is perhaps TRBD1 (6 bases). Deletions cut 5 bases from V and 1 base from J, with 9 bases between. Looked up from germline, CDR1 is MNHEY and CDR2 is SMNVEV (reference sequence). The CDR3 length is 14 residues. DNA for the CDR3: TGTGCCAGCAGTCCAGACAGGAGCAATCAGCCCCAGCATTTT. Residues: CASSPDRSNQPQHF.

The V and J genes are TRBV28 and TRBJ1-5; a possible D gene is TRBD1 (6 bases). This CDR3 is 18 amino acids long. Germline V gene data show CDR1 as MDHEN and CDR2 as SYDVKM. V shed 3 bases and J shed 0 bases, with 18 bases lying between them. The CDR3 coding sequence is TGTGCCAGCAGTTTCCAGGGGCCTATTGGCACTAGCAATCAGCCCCAGCATTTT. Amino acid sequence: CASSFQGPIGTSNQPQHF.

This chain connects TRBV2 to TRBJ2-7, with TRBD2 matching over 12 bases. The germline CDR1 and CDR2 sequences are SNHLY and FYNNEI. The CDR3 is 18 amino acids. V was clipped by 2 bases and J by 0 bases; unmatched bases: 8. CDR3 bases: TGTGCCAGCAGTGAACGGACTAGCGGGGCCACAAGCTCCTACGAGCAGTACTTC. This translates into CASSERTSGATSSYEQYF.

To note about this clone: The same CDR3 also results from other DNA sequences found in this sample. CDR3 sequence: CAISESDRKNYGYTF. DNA of the CDR3: TGTGCCATCAGTGAGTCGGACAGGAAAAACTATGGCTACACCTTC. The rearrangement links TRBV10-3 to TRBJ1-2; 7 positions agree with TRBD1. V lost 0 bases, J lost 2 bases, and 3 bases stayed unmatched. The CDR3 sequence is 15 residues long. Per the germline V gene, CDR1 is ENHRY and CDR2 is SYGVKD.